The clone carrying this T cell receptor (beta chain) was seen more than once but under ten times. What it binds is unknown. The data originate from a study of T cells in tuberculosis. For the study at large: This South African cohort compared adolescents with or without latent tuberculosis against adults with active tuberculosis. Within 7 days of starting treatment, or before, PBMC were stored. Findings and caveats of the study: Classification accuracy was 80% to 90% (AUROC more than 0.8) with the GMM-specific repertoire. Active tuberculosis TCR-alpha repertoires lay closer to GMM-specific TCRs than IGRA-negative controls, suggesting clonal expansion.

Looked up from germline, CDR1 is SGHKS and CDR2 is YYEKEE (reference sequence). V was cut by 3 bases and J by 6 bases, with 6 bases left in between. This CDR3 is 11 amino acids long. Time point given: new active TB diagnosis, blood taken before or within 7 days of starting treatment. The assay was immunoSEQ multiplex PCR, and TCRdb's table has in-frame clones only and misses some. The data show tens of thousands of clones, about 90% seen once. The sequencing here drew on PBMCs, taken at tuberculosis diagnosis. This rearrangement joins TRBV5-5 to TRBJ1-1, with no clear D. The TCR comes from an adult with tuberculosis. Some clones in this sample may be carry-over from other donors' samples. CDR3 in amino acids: CASSSRAEAFF. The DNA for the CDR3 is TGTGCCAGCAGCTCGAGGGCTGAAGCTTTCTTT.